These 20 T cell receptor beta chains originate from one sample sequenced in a study of post-analysis software for immune sequencing data. Regarding the study as a whole: Compared with controls, patients had more of 4 or 5 TRBV segments, including TRBV5-6, TRBV5-1 and TRBV20-1.

Unique molecular identifiers featured in each of the TCR beta cDNA libraries. TCRdb re-derived calls from the PCR reads in MiXCR, one entry per CDR3 protein. Counted here are about 210,000 distinct CDR3 sequences, roughly 30% occurring once; the ten biggest clones make up around 3.2%. Their recognized antigens are unknown. What was sequenced was blood. The receptors stem from a girl between 2 and 17 years old with multiple sclerosis.

The chain employs TRBV12-3 or TRBV12-4 and TRBJ1-1; the D gene is possibly TRBD1 (6 bases). This CDR3 has 13 amino acids. Trimming took 8 bases from V and 0 from J, leaving 10 bases between them. For the CDR3, the DNA is TGTGCCAGCTGGGGGCAGTTGAACACTGAAGCTTTCTTT. Translation gives CASWGQLNTEAFF.

At least ten counts were recorded for this clonotype. The chain links TRBV10-2 to TRBJ1-2, with D possibly being TRBD1 (6 bases). The V gene's germline CDR1 is WSHSY and CDR2 SAAADI. Trimming removed 6 bases from V and 4 bases from J, with 12 bases in between. The CDR3 is 13 residues long. CDR3 in amino acids: CASRGGTGYGYTF. The CDR3 bases are TGCGCCAGCAGAGGGGGGACCGGCTATGGCTACACCTTC.

This clonotype was observed many times. V is TRBV29-1 and J is TRBJ2-1; 8 nucleotides match TRBD1. Germline V gene sequence: CDR1 SQVTM, CDR2 ANQGSEA. Trimming at V came to 7 bases and at J to 8 bases, leaving 4 bases not matched to a gene. This CDR3 spans 11 amino acids. The CDR3 bases are TGCAGCGGCGGACAGGGCTATGAGCAGTTCTTC. Amino acid sequence: CSGGQGYEQFF.

In this sample, this clonotype turned up a few times. The rearrangement links TRBV20-1 to TRBJ2-7; 7 nucleotides line up with TRBD2. The CDR3 has 15 amino acids. J was trimmed by 2 bases and V by 2 bases; bases with no gene match: 9. Germline V gene data show CDR1 as DFQATT and CDR2 as SNEGSKA (reference sequence). CDR3 sequence (DNA): TGCAGTGCTAGACAGGGTTCTAGCGGAACCTACGAGCAGTACTTC. It specifies CSARQGSSGTYEQYF.

This clonotype has only a few counts. The chain is built from TRBV20-1 and TRBJ1-1; 11 bases are a match to TRBD1. The CDR3 loop spans 13 amino acids. V gave up 4 bases and J gave up 5 bases; unmatched junction bases: 3. Germline V gene sequence: CDR1 DFQATT, CDR2 SNEGSKA (reference sequence). The CDR3 nucleotides are TGCAGTGCTACGGGACAGGGGGGAACTGAAGCTTTCTTT. It is translated as CSATGQGGTEAFF.

The chain employs TRBV20-1 and TRBJ1-1; a possible D gene is TRBD1 (5 bases). Germline CDR1 is DFQATT and CDR2 is SNEGSKA (reference sequence). Trimming took 5 bases from V and 0 from J, leaving 16 bases between them. The CDR3 sequence is 15 residues long. The CDR3 region has the DNA TGCAGTGCTGCCACGACGGGACGGATGAACACTGAAGCTTTCTTT. Its translation: CSAATTGRMNTEAFF.

This clonotype was picked up many times. This chain links TRBV3-1 with TRBJ2-7, with D tentatively TRBD1 (6 bases). Germline lookup yields CDR1 LGHDT and CDR2 YNNKEL (reference sequence). CDR3 length: 12 residues. Trimming took off 3 bases at V and 3 bases at J, with 6 bases between the two ends. The CDR3 loop is CASSQTGYEQYF. The DNA of the CDR3 is TGTGCCAGCAGCCAGACAGGCTACGAGCAGTACTTC.

The chain links TRBV2 to TRBJ1-2, with a possible D match to TRBD1 (5 bases). Germline loops: CDR1 SNHLY, CDR2 FYNNEI. Deletions cut 6 bases from V and 0 bases from J, with 17 bases between. The CDR3 is 16 amino acids. The CDR3 sequence: CASRGVDPQANYGYTF. CDR3 sequence (DNA): TGTGCCAGCAGGGGGGTGGACCCCCAAGCTAACTATGGCTACACCTTC. The full variable domain, in which reference TRBV2 and TRBJ1-2 provide the parts outside the CDR3, is EPEVTQTPSHQVTQMGQEVILRCVPISNHLYFYWYRQILGQKVEFLVSFYNNEISEKSEIFDDQFSVERPDGSNFTLKIRSTKLEDSAMYFCASRGVDPQANYGYTFGSGTRLTVV.

The chain is built from TRBV3-1 and TRBJ1-2; 7 bases agree with TRBD1. The CDR3 is 12 residues long. V dropped 3 bases and J dropped 8; count of bases not matched to a gene: 3. From germline, CDR1 is LGHDT and CDR2 YNNKEL (reference sequence). The DNA of the CDR3 is TGTGCCAGCAGCCATCAGGGGGAGGGCTACACCTTC. Translated: CASSHQGEGYTF.

This clonotype was counted a few times. V usage is TRBV3-1 and J usage is TRBJ1-5, with a weak D call TRBD1 (5 bases). Trimming left V 1 base short and J 7 bases short, with 11 bases between. Germline CDR1 reads LGHDT; CDR2 reads YNNKEL (reference sequence). The CDR3 loop spans 14 amino acids. DNA for the CDR3: TGTGCCAGCAGCCAAGTAGTAGGGGCACAGCCCCAGCATTTT. This sequence encodes CASSQVVGAQPQHF. Using reference TRBV3-1 and TRBJ1-5 for the parts outside the CDR3, the full variable domain is DTAVSQTPKYLVTQMGNDKSIKCEQNLGHDTMYWYKQDSKKFLKIMFSYNNKELIINETVPNRFSPKSPDKAHLNLHINSLELGDSAVYFCASSQVVGAQPQHFGDGTRLSIL.

This clonotype was detected many times. The chain has TRBV7-8 and TRBJ2-1; D is uncertain. Trimming cost V 4 bases and J 0 bases, with 13 bases left between them. The V gene's germline CDR1 is SGHVS and CDR2 FQNEAQ. CDR3 length: 16 amino acids. This chain's CDR3 is CASSSPAAASYNEQFF. CDR3 DNA sequence: TGTGCCAGCAGCTCACCTGCTGCAGCCTCCTACAATGAGCAGTTCTTC.

The chain combines TRBV12-3 or TRBV12-4 with TRBJ2-3; D might be TRBD2 (5 bases). Trimming took off 4 bases at V and 11 bases at J, with 22 bases between the two ends. CDR3 length: 15 amino acids. DNA of the CDR3: TGTGCCAGCAGTTCTACCGGGATGAGATCAGATGTGCAGTATTTT. It codes for CASSSTGMRSDVQYF.

The chain has TRBV4-2 and TRBJ2-4; D tentatively reads TRBD1 or TRBD2 (6 bases each). The CDR3 is made up of 17 amino acids. Germline values: CDR1 LGHNA, CDR2 YNFKEQ. Between the trimmed V and J ends, which lost 0 bases and 1 base, there was a span of 13 bases. The CDR3 is CASSQESGAWAKNIQYF. The CDR3 DNA reads as TGTGCCAGCAGCCAAGAGTCGGGGGCGTGGGCCAAAAACATTCAGTACTTC.

The sample holds a few counts of this clonotype. The CDR3 loop reads CASSWGQGASEAFF. In DNA, the CDR3 is TGTGCCAGCAGCTGGGGACAGGGGGCCTCTGAAGCTTTCTTT. The chain recombines TRBV7-9 with TRBJ1-1; 12 positions agree with TRBD1. From germline, CDR1 is SEHNR and CDR2 FQNEAQ (reference sequence). Trimming removed 4 bases from V and 6 bases from J; junction bases left unmatched: 3. CDR3 length equals 14 residues.

This chain uses TRBV20-1 with TRBJ2-7, with 10 bases identical to TRBD2. This CDR3 is built from 14 residues. Losses at the gene ends were 5 bases for V and 5 bases for J; bases not matched to a gene: 9. Germline-derived CDR1 and CDR2 are DFQATT and SNEGSKA (reference sequence). The CDR3 DNA is TGCAGTGCTCCTAAACTAGCGGGAAACCACGAGCAGTACTTC. Translating it yields CSAPKLAGNHEQYF.

This chain connects TRBV6-5 to TRBJ2-3; TRBD1 might be the D (6 bases). V dropped 0 bases and J dropped 2 bases, with 21 bases sitting between them. In germline, CDR1 is MNHEY, CDR2 SVGAGI. The CDR3 consists of 19 residues. The CDR3 here is CASSYSFRSGGEATDTQYF. The CDR3 DNA is TGTGCCAGCAGTTACTCGTTCCGATCTGGGGGCGAGGCCACAGATACGCAGTATTTT.

In the case of this clonotype: Possible read error: a much larger clone is one base away. This chain connects TRBV7-9 to TRBJ2-4; 8 nucleotides line up with TRBD2. V was pared by 1 base and J by 13 bases, with 15 bases of the junction left unmatched. Germline CDR1 reads SEHNR; CDR2 reads FQNEAQ (reference sequence). The CDR3 sequence is 16 residues long. The CDR3 DNA reads as TGTGCCAGCAGCTTAGAAGAGCGGGGGCCCCGCAATGAGCAGTACTTC. This encodes CASSLEERGPRNEQYF.

This clonotype was picked up many times. This chain joins TRBV12-3 or TRBV12-4 and TRBJ2-7; 9 nucleotides line up with TRBD1. Trimming took 2 bases from V and 4 from J; bases not matched to a gene: 3. The CDR3 runs 14 residues. The CDR3 sequence is CASSLTDRGYEQYF. In DNA, the CDR3 is TGTGCCAGCAGTTTAACCGACAGGGGGTACGAGCAGTACTTC.

This clonotype was observed a few times. The chain joins TRBV6-1 to TRBJ1-2; D is possibly TRBD1 (5 bases). V shed 7 bases and J shed 4 bases, with 13 bases lying between them. This CDR3 has 13 amino acids. Germline values: CDR1 MNHNS, CDR2 SASEGT. The CDR3 reads CASTTGWGYGYTF. DNA of the CDR3: TGTGCCAGCACAACAGGTTGGGGCTATGGCTACACCTTC.

This clonotype was counted many times. The chain combines TRBV15 with TRBJ2-3; D is unclear. Per germline, CDR1 LNHNV and CDR2 YYDKDF (reference sequence). The CDR3 has 15 amino acids. V lost 0 bases and J 0 bases, leaving 7 bases between the germline ends. This CDR3 reads CATSRDQYSTDTQYF. CDR3 in DNA: TGTGCCACCAGCAGAGATCAGTACAGCACAGATACGCAGTATTTT.